Below, 21 T cell receptor beta chains from the same sample are listed, as sequenced in a study of T cell responses to AZD1222 COVID-19 vaccine. The protocol was immunoSEQ multiplex PCR, while the TCRdb copy is restricted to in-frame clones and leaves out a portion. The table records about 150,000 clones, roughly 87% of them present only once. Sample: peripheral blood, taken on day 0 of AZD1222 vaccination. These receptors came from an adult in good health.

Only a few counts were recorded for this clone. This chain links TRBV19 with TRBJ2-1, with D possibly matching TRBD2 (5 bases). This CDR3 comprises 16 residues. Germline assignment: CDR1 LNHDA and CDR2 SQIVND (reference sequence). The ends were cut back, 4 bases at V and 1 base at J, with 14 bases in the middle. The CDR3 sequence: CASSTGRSGSYNEQFF. CDR3 nucleotides: TGTGCCAGTAGTACCGGTAGGAGCGGTTCCTACAATGAGCAGTTCTTC.

V is TRBV27 and J is TRBJ2-1; TRBD2 matches 9 bases. J gave up 7 bases and V 2 bases, and 6 bases lay outside the gene matches. The germline CDR1 and CDR2 sequences are MNHEY and SMNVEV (reference sequence). CDR3 size: 15 residues. CDR3 sequence reads: CASSLSSGSFNEQFF. DNA of the CDR3: TGTGCCAGCAGTTTAAGTAGCGGGAGTTTTAATGAGCAGTTCTTC.

The V and J genes are TRBV5-6 and TRBJ1-2; 12 bases line up with TRBD1. The length of the CDR3 is 15 residues. The germline CDR1 and CDR2 sequences are SGHDT and YYEEEE. V gave up 4 bases and J gave up 8 bases; unmatched junction bases: 9. CDR3 bases: TGTGCCAGCAGCGTCCTCGGGACAGGGGGCTTAGGCTACACCTTC. Translating gives CASSVLGTGGLGYTF.

This sequence joins TRBV24-1 and TRBJ2-2, with TRBD1 matching over 7 bases. The CDR3 consists of 16 residues. The V and J ends lost 4 bases and 1 base, in that order; junction bases with no gene match: 5. Germline V CDR1 and CDR2: KGHDR, SFDVKD. The CDR3 reads CATSDPDRQNTGELFF. The CDR3 nucleotides are TGTGCCACCAGTGACCCGGACAGGCAGAACACCGGGGAGCTGTTTTTT.

The chain couples TRBV6-5 to TRBJ2-2; no clear D gene. CDR1 is MNHEY, CDR2 SVGAGI, per germline. V gave up 6 bases and J gave up 1 base, with 9 bases separating them. The CDR3 sequence is 14 residues long. CDR3 region: CASSWAENTGELFF. CDR3 DNA: TGTGCCAGCAGCTGGGCTGAGAACACCGGGGAGCTGTTTTTT.

This chain uses TRBV7-9 with TRBJ2-7; D is perhaps TRBD1 or TRBD2 (5 bases each). The V end lost 11 bases, the J end lost 4 bases, and 12 bases lay between the germline ends. This CDR3 is built from 11 residues. CDR1 SEHNR and CDR2 FQNEAQ come from the germline V gene (reference sequence). The CDR3 nucleotides are TGTGCCGCAAGGGGAGCTTACGAGCAGTACTTC. It yields the protein CAARGAYEQYF. Full variable domain (outside the CDR3, taken from reference TRBV7-9 and TRBJ2-7): DTGVSQNPRHKITKRGQNVTFRCDPISEHNRLYWYRQTLGQGPEFLTYFQNEAQLEKSRLLSDRFSAERPKGSFSTLEIQRTEQGDSAMYLCAARGAYEQYFGPGTRLTVT.

The chain links TRBV30 to TRBJ1-6; unclear D gene. V gave up 6 bases and J gave up 7 bases, with 13 bases separating them. The CDR3 consists of 13 residues. Per germline, CDR1 GTSNPN and CDR2 SVGIG (reference sequence). The CDR3 DNA sequence: TGTGCCTGTGGTCCGGAACAGAATTCACCCCTCCACTTT. It encodes CACGPEQNSPLHF.

About this clone: This sample includes further DNA sequences coding for the same CDR3. The chain uses TRBV18 and TRBJ1-1; no definite D call. The CDR3 is 13 amino acids. The ends were cut back, 1 base at V and 0 bases at J, with 3 bases in the middle. Germline V lookup: CDR1 KGHSH, CDR2 LQKENI. The CDR3 loop reads CASSPRVNTEAFF. The DNA of the CDR3 is TGTGCCAGCTCACCACGGGTGAACACTGAAGCTTTCTTT.

This chain joins TRBV6-5 and TRBJ2-7, with 9 bases fitting TRBD1. This CDR3 region has 14 residues. V shed 4 bases and J 3 bases; nucleotides not matched to a gene: 4. Germline V gene data show CDR1 as MNHEY and CDR2 as SVGAGI. The DNA of the CDR3 is TGTGCCAGCAGTTTCCGGGACAGGGTCTACGAGCAGTACTTC. Protein product: CASSFRDRVYEQYF.

The V and J genes are TRBV18 and TRBJ1-6, with a weak D call TRBD1 (5 bases). Germline V CDR1 and CDR2: KGHSH, LQKENI. Trimming stripped 0 bases from V and 6 bases from J, with 9 bases between. The CDR3 extends over 15 amino acids. CDR3 amino acids: CASSPPGPSNSPLHF. In DNA, the CDR3 is TGTGCCAGCTCACCACCGGGGCCCAGTAATTCACCCCTCCACTTT.

The genes are TRBV7-2 and TRBJ2-1; D is unclear. V was shortened by 3 bases and J by 5 bases, with 11 bases between the two germline ends. Per the germline V gene, CDR1 is SGHTA and CDR2 is FQGNSA. This CDR3 contains 14 residues. The CDR3 DNA reads as TGTGCCAGCAGCTTTGGGGTCTTAAACAATGAGCAGTTCTTC. Translating it yields CASSFGVLNNEQFF.

This clone was detected once. The CDR3 coding sequence is TGCGCCAGCAGCCAAATACAGGGAGAGACCCAGTACTTC. Translated, it gives CASSQIQGETQYF. This chain uses TRBV4-1 with TRBJ2-5, with D perhaps TRBD1 (6 bases). Germline CDR1 is MGHRA and CDR2 is YSYEKL. The CDR3 contains 13 residues. V was shortened by 2 bases and J by 4 bases, with 8 bases between the two germline ends.

This clone was seen just once. This chain connects TRBV3-1 (or the pseudogene TRBV3-2) to TRBJ2-1, with 11 nucleotides matching TRBD2. Germline values: CDR1 LGHDT, CDR2 YNNKEL (reference sequence). The CDR3 runs to 17 residues. Losses at the gene ends were 5 bases for V and 2 bases for J; bases not matched to a gene: 8. CDR3 DNA sequence: TGTGCCAGCAGCGGAGGGACTAGCGGACACACCTACAATGAGCAGTTCTTC. Translation gives CASSGGTSGHTYNEQFF.

The chain recombines TRBV10-1 with TRBJ2-7, with D possibly TRBD1 on 8 matching bases. Germline assignment: CDR1 WNHNN and CDR2 SYGVQD (reference sequence). Trimming removed 2 bases from V and 0 bases from J, with 17 bases in between. The CDR3 has 17 residues. The CDR3 sequence is CASSEALQGGSSYEQYF. The DNA for the CDR3 is TGCGCCAGCAGTGAGGCCCTACAGGGGGGGAGCTCCTACGAGCAGTACTTC.

The chain has TRBV6-5 and TRBJ1-2; D gene ambiguous. Germline CDR1 and CDR2: MNHEY and SVGAGI. V lost 7 bases and J 1 base, leaving 13 bases between the germline ends. This CDR3 contains 14 residues. CDR3 coding DNA: TGTGCCAGCAAACCGACCGGGAATAACTATGGCTACACCTTC. This translates into CASKPTGNNYGYTF.

This chain links TRBV18 with TRBJ2-2, with unresolved D. From germline, CDR1 is KGHSH and CDR2 LQKENI. Trimming stripped 4 bases from V and 4 bases from J, with 16 bases between. The CDR3 covers 16 residues. This CDR3 reads CASSQGPSKGTGELFF. CDR3 bases: TGTGCCAGCTCACAGGGCCCCTCGAAAGGCACCGGGGAGCTGTTTTTT.

This clone occurred a few times. The J gene is TRBJ2-2, the V gene TRBV5-1, with unresolved D. Trimming took 0 bases from V and 6 from J, leaving 9 bases between them. Germline assignment: CDR1 SGHRS and CDR2 YFSETQ. This CDR3 has 14 amino acids. CDR3 in DNA: TGCGCCAGCAGCTTGGATAAGGGATCCGGGGAGCTGTTTTTT. This encodes CASSLDKGSGELFF.

The rearrangement joins TRBV7-9 to TRBJ2-3; tentatively, D is TRBD2 (5 bases). Trimming left V 3 bases short and J 0 bases short, with 7 bases between. In germline, CDR1 is SEHNR, CDR2 FQNEAQ (reference sequence). CDR3 length: 14 amino acids. The CDR3 sequence is CASSLRGSTDTQYF. In DNA form, the CDR3 reads TGTGCCAGCAGCTTGCGAGGGAGCACAGATACGCAGTATTTT.

DNA of the CDR3: TGTGCCAGCAGCCATCAGAGGTACGAGCAGTACTTC. It translates to CASSHQRYEQYF. This chain joins TRBV14 and TRBJ2-7; no reliable D call. In germline, CDR1 is SGHDN, CDR2 FVKESK. The CDR3 length is 12 residues. V lost 3 bases and J lost 4, with 7 bases in between.

The chain combines TRBV2 with TRBJ1-2, with a possible D match to TRBD1 (5 bases). The V and J ends lost 6 bases and 6 bases respectively, with 14 bases between them. This CDR3 is 13 amino acids long. Germline V gene data show CDR1 as SNHLY and CDR2 as FYNNEI. The CDR3 spells CASSAGTHDGYTF. The DNA of the CDR3 is TGTGCCAGCAGCGCAGGGACTCACGATGGCTACACCTTC. The whole variable domain, filled in from reference TRBV2 and TRBJ1-2, reads EPEVTQTPSHQVTQMGQEVILRCVPISNHLYFYWYRQILGQKVEFLVSFYNNEISEKSEIFDDQFSVERPDGSNFTLKIRSTKLEDSAMYFCASSAGTHDGYTFGSGTRLTVV.

The rearrangement joins TRBV7-2 to TRBJ2-7; D is possibly TRBD1 (5 bases). CDR1 and CDR2 (germline): SGHTA, FQGNSA. CDR3 length: 15 amino acids. With 4 bases removed from V and 3 bases from J, the gap between germline ends came to 16 bases. The CDR3 here is CASSSWEQAIYEQYF. CDR3 nucleotides: TGTGCCAGCAGCTCCTGGGAACAGGCAATCTACGAGCAGTACTTC.